The rows below give T cell receptor beta chains drawn from one sample of a study of spatial heterogeneity in lung cancer. In TCRdb, the 5' RACE reads were re-called with MiXCR into one record per CDR3 protein. Seen here are tens of thousands of distinct CDR3 sequences, roughly 15% observed once, and the top ten hold roughly 29%. The sequenced sample was lung tumor tissue, obtained at surgery. These receptors all come from a female donor with early-stage non-small cell lung cancer. Each CDR3 is given with its conserved first and last residue. A D gene is named only where the DNA matches it firmly. The listing skips clone size in some rows; elsewhere it reads once, few, many or a size class.

j_call: TRBJ2-3; d_call: TRBD2; v_call: TRBV28; clone_size: many; cdr3_aa: CASSPPGGAGGQKRGAPDTQYF; cdr3_nt: TGTGCCAGCAGTCCTCCTGGGGGAGCGGGAGGGCAAAAAAGGGGGGCCCCAGATACGCAGTATTTT
j_call: TRBJ2-3; d_call: -; v_call: TRBV29-1; clone_size: many; cdr3_aa: CSGRQVTQYF; cdr3_nt: TGCAGCGGCCGACAGGTTACGCAGTATTTT
j_call: TRBJ2-3; d_call: -; v_call: TRBV7-2; clone_size: few; cdr3_aa: CASSLEFWDTQYF; cdr3_nt: TGTGCCAGCAGTCTCGAATTCTGGGATACGCAGTATTTT
j_call: TRBJ2-1; d_call: -; v_call: TRBV12-3/TRBV12-4; clone_size: -; cdr3_aa: CASIQGTPSSYNEQFF; cdr3_nt: TGTGCCAGCATCCAGGGGACGCCGAGCTCCTACAATGAGCAGTTCTTC
j_call: TRBJ1-1; d_call: -; v_call: TRBV27; clone_size: many; cdr3_aa: CASSLNRDRTEAFF; cdr3_nt: TGTGCCAGCAGTTTAAACAGGGATAGGACTGAAGCTTTCTTT
j_call: TRBJ2-7; d_call: TRBD1; v_call: TRBV6-5; clone_size: many; cdr3_aa: CASRNLRDRGSEQYF; cdr3_nt: TGTGCCAGCAGGAACCTCCGGGACAGGGGGTCCGAGCAGTACTTC
j_call: TRBJ2-3; d_call: -; v_call: TRBV7-2; clone_size: -; cdr3_aa: CASSLGTGGDTQYF; cdr3_nt: TGTGCCAGCAGCTTAGGAACTGGAGGGGATACGCAGTATTTT
j_call: TRBJ2-7; d_call: -; v_call: TRBV7-9; clone_size: few; cdr3_aa: CASSVPGPYEQYF; cdr3_nt: TGTGCCAGCTCGGTTCCTGGGCCCTACGAGCAGTACTTC
j_call: TRBJ2-1; d_call: -; v_call: TRBV9; clone_size: many; cdr3_aa: CASSVAVAANEQFF; cdr3_nt: TGTGCCAGCAGCGTAGCGGTAGCGGCTAATGAGCAGTTCTTC
j_call: TRBJ2-7; d_call: TRBD2; v_call: TRBV27; clone_size: many; cdr3_aa: CASSSPAGGEQYF; cdr3_nt: TGTGCCAGCAGTTCACCCGCGGGAGGGGAGCAGTACTTC
j_call: TRBJ1-3; d_call: -; v_call: TRBV5-1; clone_size: many; cdr3_aa: CASSLERQGSYGNTIYF; cdr3_nt: TGCGCCAGCAGCTTGGAACGGCAGGGTTCTTATGGAAACACCATATATTTT
j_call: TRBJ2-2; d_call: -; v_call: TRBV18; clone_size: -; cdr3_aa: CASSPDSLTGELFF; cdr3_nt: TGTGCCAGCTCGCCGGACAGCCTAACCGGGGAGCTGTTTTTT
j_call: TRBJ2-4; d_call: -; v_call: TRBV5-6; clone_size: many; cdr3_aa: CASSLWAFKNIQYF; cdr3_nt: TGTGCCAGCAGCTTGTGGGCTTTCAAAAACATTCAGTACTTC
j_call: TRBJ2-7; d_call: TRBD2; v_call: TRBV2; clone_size: few; cdr3_aa: CASSESGTRSYEQYF; cdr3_nt: TGTGCCAGCAGTGAATCTGGGACTAGATCCTACGAGCAGTACTTC
j_call: TRBJ2-1; d_call: -; v_call: TRBV21-1; clone_size: -; cdr3_aa: CASSSRGGDPHRLSSYNEQFF; cdr3_nt: TGTGCCAGCAGCAGCCGGGGGGGGGACCCTCACCGCCTTAGCTCCTACAATGAGCAGTTCTTC
j_call: TRBJ2-1; d_call: TRBD1; v_call: TRBV14; clone_size: few; cdr3_aa: CASSSPPGQGDNEQFF; cdr3_nt: TGTGCCAGCAGCTCCCCACCCGGACAGGGGGACAATGAGCAGTTCTTC
j_call: TRBJ2-7; d_call: -; v_call: TRBV28; clone_size: many; cdr3_aa: CASSLLGGEQYF; cdr3_nt: TGTGCCAGCAGTCTCCTCGGCGGCGAGCAGTACTTC
j_call: TRBJ2-1; d_call: TRBD2; v_call: TRBV12-3/TRBV12-4; clone_size: -; cdr3_aa: CASSFLSSGGAGFF; cdr3_nt: TGTGCCAGCAGTTTCCTTTCTAGCGGGGGGGCCGGGTTCTTC
j_call: TRBJ2-5; d_call: TRBD2; v_call: TRBV6-2/TRBV6-3; clone_size: many; cdr3_aa: CASSLASGGQETQYF; cdr3_nt: TGTGCCAGCAGCCTAGCTAGCGGGGGCCAAGAGACCCAGTACTTC
j_call: TRBJ2-3; d_call: -; v_call: TRBV30; clone_size: many; cdr3_aa: CAWFEHRTDTQYF; cdr3_nt: TGTGCCTGGTTCGAGCACAGGACAGATACGCAGTATTTT
j_call: TRBJ2-7; d_call: -; v_call: TRBV19; clone_size: -; cdr3_aa: CASSLGPAYEQYF; cdr3_nt: TGTGCCAGTAGTCTTGGCCCAGCCTACGAGCAGTACTTC
j_call: TRBJ2-1; d_call: TRBD2; v_call: TRBV20-1; clone_size: many; cdr3_aa: CSAPRLAGVAGEQFF; cdr3_nt: TGCAGTGCTCCCAGACTAGCGGGGGTGGCGGGTGAGCAGTTCTTC
j_call: TRBJ1-4; d_call: TRBD1; v_call: TRBV7-2; clone_size: medium-sized; cdr3_aa: CASSLRGRGEKLFF; cdr3_nt: TGTGCCAGCAGCCTCAGGGGGCGCGGTGAAAAACTGTTTTTT
j_call: TRBJ2-7; d_call: TRBD1; v_call: TRBV6-1; clone_size: -; cdr3_aa: CASSRTTGTVGDEQYF; cdr3_nt: TGTGCCAGCAGCCGCACGACCGGGACAGTAGGGGACGAGCAGTACTTC
j_call: TRBJ2-5; d_call: -; v_call: TRBV5-5; clone_size: many; cdr3_aa: CASSFEETQYF; cdr3_nt: TGTGCCAGCAGCTTTGAAGAGACCCAGTACTTC
j_call: TRBJ2-1; d_call: -; v_call: TRBV5-1; clone_size: few; cdr3_aa: CASSPRTGSSYNEQFF; cdr3_nt: TGCGCCAGCAGCCCCCGCACGGGGTCCTCCTACAATGAGCAGTTCTTC
j_call: TRBJ2-6; d_call: TRBD2; v_call: TRBV7-6; clone_size: many; cdr3_aa: CASSGRDRASGANVLTF; cdr3_nt: TGTGCCAGCAGCGGGAGGGACCGAGCCTCTGGGGCCAACGTCCTGACTTTC
j_call: TRBJ2-5; d_call: -; v_call: TRBV7-9; clone_size: few; cdr3_aa: CASSLGKQETQYF; cdr3_nt: TGTGCCAGCAGCTTGGGTAAACAAGAGACCCAGTACTTC
j_call: TRBJ2-7; d_call: -; v_call: TRBV20-1; clone_size: few; cdr3_aa: CSARKGPYEQYF; cdr3_nt: TGCAGTGCTAGAAAGGGACCCTACGAGCAGTACTTC
j_call: TRBJ2-7; d_call: -; v_call: TRBV4-2; clone_size: many; cdr3_aa: CASSQDRFRMGLYF; cdr3_nt: TGTGCCAGCAGCCAAGATCGATTCAGAATGGGACTGTACTTC
j_call: TRBJ2-5; d_call: -; v_call: TRBV29-1; clone_size: few; cdr3_aa: CSVPAGSETQYF; cdr3_nt: TGCAGCGTTCCGGCAGGCTCAGAGACCCAGTACTTC
j_call: TRBJ2-3; d_call: TRBD2; v_call: TRBV9; clone_size: large; cdr3_aa: CASSVDPSGGAGTDTQYF; cdr3_nt: TGTGCCAGCAGCGTAGATCCTAGCGGGGGGGCCGGCACAGATACGCAGTATTTT
j_call: TRBJ2-1; d_call: -; v_call: TRBV28; clone_size: few; cdr3_aa: CASSSGWTEQFF; cdr3_nt: TGTGCCAGCAGTTCAGGGTGGACTGAGCAGTTCTTC
j_call: TRBJ1-2; d_call: TRBD1; v_call: TRBV20-1; clone_size: many; cdr3_aa: CSASSIRDRRNYGYTF; cdr3_nt: TGCAGTGCTAGCTCAATCCGGGACAGGCGGAACTATGGCTACACCTTC
j_call: TRBJ2-5; d_call: -; v_call: TRBV29-1; clone_size: few; cdr3_aa: CSVESPWRETQYF; cdr3_nt: TGCAGCGTTGAGAGCCCCTGGAGAGAGACCCAGTACTTC
j_call: TRBJ2-7; d_call: TRBD2; v_call: TRBV28; clone_size: medium-sized; cdr3_aa: CASTHRDYFYEQYF; cdr3_nt: TGTGCCAGCACCCACCGGGACTACTTCTACGAGCAGTACTTC
j_call: TRBJ2-1; d_call: -; v_call: TRBV29-1; clone_size: many; cdr3_aa: CSGAEYNEQFF; cdr3_nt: TGCAGCGGGGCAGAATACAATGAGCAGTTCTTC
j_call: TRBJ2-4; d_call: TRBD1; v_call: TRBV3-1; clone_size: many; cdr3_aa: CASSQVAGTGVNIQYF; cdr3_nt: TGTGCCAGCAGCCAAGTTGCCGGGACAGGGGTCAACATTCAGTACTTC
j_call: TRBJ1-1; d_call: TRBD1; v_call: TRBV29-1; clone_size: many; cdr3_aa: CSVVGGAMNTEAFF; cdr3_nt: TGCAGCGTTGTAGGGGGCGCCATGAACACTGAAGCTTTCTTT
j_call: TRBJ2-3; d_call: -; v_call: TRBV5-1; clone_size: many; cdr3_aa: CASSPDPRGALDTQYF; cdr3_nt: TGCGCCAGCAGCCCGGATCCAAGAGGGGCGTTGGATACGCAGTATTTT
j_call: TRBJ2-3; d_call: TRBD2; v_call: TRBV5-1; clone_size: few; cdr3_aa: CASSLSLATPFSTDTQYF; cdr3_nt: TGCGCCAGCAGCTTGTCACTAGCGACCCCCTTTAGCACAGATACGCAGTATTTT
j_call: TRBJ2-6; d_call: -; v_call: TRBV30; clone_size: many; cdr3_aa: CAWETGTGANVLTF; cdr3_nt: TGTGCCTGGGAAACAGGGACTGGGGCCAACGTCCTGACTTTC
j_call: TRBJ2-3; d_call: TRBD2; v_call: TRBV5-1; clone_size: -; cdr3_aa: CASSLVTSAPTDTQYF; cdr3_nt: TGCGCCAGCAGCTTGGTAACTAGCGCCCCCACAGATACGCAGTATTTT
j_call: TRBJ2-3; d_call: -; v_call: TRBV28; clone_size: -; cdr3_aa: CASTARYTDTQYF; cdr3_nt: TGTGCCAGCACTGCCAGATACACAGATACGCAGTATTTT
j_call: TRBJ2-7; d_call: -; v_call: TRBV2; clone_size: -; cdr3_aa: CASTPGYPRDEQYF; cdr3_nt: TGTGCCAGCACCCCCGGCTATCCGAGGGACGAGCAGTACTTC
j_call: TRBJ2-7; d_call: -; v_call: TRBV20-1; clone_size: -; cdr3_aa: CSAPPVDHSYEQYF; cdr3_nt: TGCAGTGCCCCCCCAGTGGACCACTCCTACGAGCAGTACTTC
j_call: TRBJ2-3; d_call: -; v_call: TRBV7-2; clone_size: many; cdr3_aa: CASSLDGSTDTQYF; cdr3_nt: TGTGCCAGCAGTCTCGACGGCTCCACAGATACGCAGTATTTT
j_call: TRBJ2-7; d_call: TRBD1; v_call: TRBV28; clone_size: once; cdr3_aa: CATDDRVRYEQYF; cdr3_nt: TGTGCCACCGATGACAGGGTACGGTACGAGCAGTACTTC
j_call: TRBJ2-5; d_call: -; v_call: TRBV12-3/TRBV12-4; clone_size: -; cdr3_aa: CASSLWGSPVQETQYF; cdr3_nt: TGTGCCAGCAGTTTATGGGGCTCCCCCGTGCAGGAGACCCAGTACTTC
j_call: TRBJ2-5; d_call: -; v_call: TRBV6-2/TRBV6-3; clone_size: many; cdr3_aa: CASSTSQETQYF; cdr3_nt: TGTGCCAGCAGTACCTCACAAGAGACCCAGTACTTC
j_call: TRBJ2-5; d_call: -; v_call: TRBV15; clone_size: -; cdr3_aa: CATSSLETQYF; cdr3_nt: TGTGCCACCAGCAGTTTGGAGACCCAGTACTTC
j_call: TRBJ2-5; d_call: -; v_call: TRBV20-1; clone_size: many; cdr3_aa: CSANRHSLQETQYF; cdr3_nt: TGCAGTGCAAACCGCCATTCCCTCCAAGAGACCCAGTACTTC
j_call: TRBJ2-1; d_call: TRBD2; v_call: TRBV11-2; clone_size: few; cdr3_aa: CASSSVSGSSYNEQFF; cdr3_nt: TGTGCCAGCAGCTCCGTTAGCGGGAGCTCCTACAATGAGCAGTTCTTC
j_call: TRBJ2-3; d_call: -; v_call: TRBV2; clone_size: few; cdr3_aa: CASRVGEVRDTQYF; cdr3_nt: TGTGCCAGCAGGGTGGGGGAGGTGAGAGATACGCAGTATTTT
j_call: TRBJ2-1; d_call: TRBD2; v_call: TRBV9; clone_size: few; cdr3_aa: CASSGSGSIYNEQFF; cdr3_nt: TGTGCCAGCAGCGGTAGCGGGAGCATCTACAATGAGCAGTTCTTC